This TCR beta chain was sequenced in a study of blood T cells in healthy people across ages. A second about 6 to 12 cycle PCR used barcoded and J-beta primers. A single record per CDR3 protein comes from TCRdb applying MiXCR to the 5' RACE reads. The sample has fewer than 2,000,000 distinct CDR3 sequences; around 36% are singletons. Trimming stripped 9 bases from V and 1 base from J, with 12 bases between. The germline V gene encodes CDR1 LGHDT and CDR2 YNNKEL (reference sequence). This CDR3 is built from 13 residues. The sample consisted of blood. The source is a woman aged 25-40 years in good health. The rearrangement uses TRBV3-1 and TRBJ1-1; D is uncertain. In DNA form, the CDR3 reads TGTGCCAGTGCAAGGGTGGAGAACACTGAAGCTTTCTTT. Protein product: CASARVENTEAFF.